The T cell receptor (beta chain) described here comes from a study of CD8 T cells in ankylosing spondylitis. This clonotype was observed many times. No antigen is known for it. TCRdb analysed the 5' RACE reads with MiXCR anew, one entry per CDR3 protein. The sample carries under 400,000 distinct CDR3 sequences, 9.5% to 13% recorded once. Germline-derived CDR1 and CDR2 are WNHNN and SYGVQD (reference sequence). This CDR3 has 14 residues. J was trimmed by 6 bases and V by 3 bases; bases with no gene match: 5. Regarding the study as a whole: In ankylosing spondylitis blood, a motif of fewer than 10 highly homologous TCR beta variants appeared characteristic.

The sequenced material came from blood, either unsorted or a sorted T cell fraction (not recorded which). This TCR derives from a female donor with ankylosing spondylitis or in good health (not recorded which). The genes are TRBV10-1 and TRBJ2-1; TRBD1 matches at 7 bases. The CDR3 region is CASSDGAGGNEQFF. CDR3 bases: TGCGCCAGCAGTGATGGGGCAGGGGGCAATGAGCAGTTCTTC.